Listed here are 15 T cell receptor beta chains from one sample, sequenced in a study of blood T cell repertoires in COVID-19. Assay: immunoSEQ multiplex PCR; the TCRdb copy retains only in-frame clones and omits some. In the table there are some 290,000 clones, roughly nine tenths of which are singletons. Sequencing was performed on peripheral blood. These receptors all come from a woman in her fifties or sixties who had recovered from COVID-19.

This chain uses TRBV9 with TRBJ2-5, with TRBD2 matching over 12 bases. CDR1 and CDR2 from the germline V gene are SGDLS and YYNGEE. CDR3 length: 17 amino acids. V shed 5 bases, J shed 1 base, and the junction held 9 bases outside the gene matches. Here the CDR3 reads CASSAPPGLAGQETQYF. Written as DNA, the CDR3 is TGTGCCAGCAGTGCCCCCCCGGGACTAGCGGGCCAAGAGACCCAGTACTTC.

V is TRBV9 and J is TRBJ2-1; 14 bases are a match to TRBD2. V shed 3 bases, J shed 9 bases, and the junction held 2 bases outside the gene matches. The CDR3 consists of 14 residues. CDR1 is SGDLS and CDR2 is YYNGEE in the germline V gene. CDR3 bases: TGTGCCAGCAGCGGACTAGCGGGAGGGGGTGAGCAGTTCTTC. This encodes CASSGLAGGGEQFF.

This chain joins TRBV5-1 and TRBJ2-1, with TRBD2 matching over 9 bases. Losses at the gene ends were 0 bases for V and 1 base for J; bases not matched to a gene: 5. This CDR3 is built from 17 residues. Germline assignment: CDR1 SGHRS and CDR2 YFSETQ. The CDR3 sequence is CASSLAGTSLSYNEQFF. The CDR3 nucleotides read TGCGCCAGCAGCTTGGCCGGGACTAGCCTTTCCTACAATGAGCAGTTCTTC. Together with reference TRBV5-1 and TRBJ2-1, the CDR3 gives the full variable domain: KAGVTQTPRYLIKTRGQQVTLSCSPISGHRSVSWYQQTPGQGLQFLFEYFSETQRNKGNFPGRFSGRQFSNSRSEMNVSTLELGDSALYLCASSLAGTSLSYNEQFFGPGTRLTVL.

V is TRBV30 and J is TRBJ2-7; D possibly corresponds to TRBD2 (6 bases). Trimming took off 4 bases at V and 5 bases at J, with 15 bases between the two ends. Germline CDR1 GTSNPN, CDR2 SVGIG (reference sequence). This CDR3 spans 13 amino acids. The chain's CDR3 is CAWNSLRGHEQYF. The CDR3 coding sequence is TGTGCCTGGAATTCGCTGCGGGGCCACGAGCAGTACTTC. Full variable domain (rest looked up from reference TRBV30 and TRBJ2-7): SQTIHQWPATLVQPVGSPLSLECTVEGTSNPNLYWYRQAAGRGLQLLFYSVGIGQISSEVPQNLSASRPQDRQFILSSKKLLLSDSGFYLCAWNSLRGHEQYFGPGTRLTVT.

The CDR3 region is CASSPRGGGYAYNEQFF. CDR3 nucleotides: TGTGCCAGCAGCCCTCGCGGGGGGGGATATGCCTACAATGAGCAGTTCTTC. The V call is TRBV7-2, the J call TRBJ2-1, with 9 bases that match TRBD2. The V gene's germline CDR1 is SGHTA and CDR2 FQGNSA. V was clipped by 5 bases and J by 2 bases; unmatched bases: 10. This CDR3 has 17 residues.

The chain employs TRBV2 and TRBJ1-1, with TRBD1 matching over 7 bases. In germline, CDR1 is SNHLY, CDR2 FYNNEI. V dropped 4 bases and J dropped 1; count of bases not matched to a gene: 6. The CDR3 contains 15 residues. CDR3 coding DNA: TGTGCCAGCAGTGTACAGGGGATGGGGAACACTGAAGCTTTCTTT. Protein sequence: CASSVQGMGNTEAFF. The full variable domain, with the rest looked up from reference TRBV2 and TRBJ1-1, is EPEVTQTPSHQVTQMGQEVILRCVPISNHLYFYWYRQILGQKVEFLVSFYNNEISEKSEIFDDQFSVERPDGSNFTLKIRSTKLEDSAMYFCASSVQGMGNTEAFFGQGTRLTVV.

Ten or more counts support this clone. The chain has TRBV6-2 or TRBV6-3 and TRBJ1-5; 7 positions agree with TRBD1. The CDR3 is 15 residues long. The J segment lost 5 bases and the V segment lost 4 bases, leaving 8 bases of the junction unmatched. Germline values: CDR1 MNHEY, CDR2 SVGEGT. This CDR3 is CASSWAGTGDQPQHF. The CDR3 DNA follows: TGTGCCAGCAGTTGGGCGGGTACAGGGGATCAGCCCCAGCATTTT.

The chain uses TRBV7-6 and TRBJ2-2, with 9 bases matching TRBD1. The CDR3 is 16 residues long. The V and J ends lost 8 bases and 5 bases, in that order; junction bases with no gene match: 12. The germline V gene has CDR1 SGHVS and CDR2 FNYEAQ. The CDR3: CASREAGTGNTGELFF. The CDR3 region has the DNA TGTGCCAGCCGAGAGGCCGGGACAGGGAATACCGGGGAGCTGTTTTTT.

V and J are TRBV5-1 and TRBJ2-1, with 7 bases lining up with TRBD2. This CDR3 spans 15 amino acids. The germline gives CDR1 SGHRS, CDR2 YFSETQ. V gave up 6 bases and J gave up 2 bases; unmatched junction bases: 8. Here the CDR3 DNA reads TGCGCCAGCAATCAGGGAGCGGGAACCTACAATGAGCAGTTCTTC. It is translated as CASNQGAGTYNEQFF.

This chain joins TRBV6-5 and TRBJ1-6, with a possible D match to TRBD1 (6 bases). This CDR3 is 15 amino acids long. The ends were cut back, 7 bases at V and 5 bases at J, with 15 bases in the middle. CDR1 and CDR2 (germline): MNHEY, SVGAGI. DNA for the CDR3: TGTGCCAGCACAGGGGCCCGACCCGATAATTCACCCCTCCACTTT. Residues: CASTGARPDNSPLHF.

The genes are TRBV14 and TRBJ2-7, with D perhaps TRBD2 (5 bases). This CDR3 is built from 13 residues. Trimming stripped 4 bases from V and 9 bases from J, with 16 bases between. From germline, CDR1 is SGHDN and CDR2 FVKESK. The CDR3 coding sequence is TGTGCCAGCAGCCCCCGGAGTTTTGCGGGGCAGTACTTC. Amino acid sequence: CASSPRSFAGQYF.

This clone has just a few counts. The chain links TRBV5-5 to TRBJ1-6; D uncertain. Trimming left V 2 bases short and J 7 bases short, with 10 bases between. The CDR3 is 14 residues long. Germline CDR1 and CDR2: SGHKS and YYEKEE (reference sequence). This CDR3 is CASSLGPGNSPLHF. CDR3 bases: TGTGCCAGCAGCTTAGGTCCAGGAAATTCACCCCTCCACTTT. Full variable domain (remainder filled in from reference TRBV5-5 and TRBJ1-6): DAGVTQSPTHLIKTRGQQVTLRCSPISGHKSVSWYQQVLGQGPQFIFQYYEKEERGRGNFPDRFSARQFPNYSSELNVNALLLGDSALYLCASSLGPGNSPLHFGNGTRLTVT.

The J gene is TRBJ1-1, the V gene TRBV29-1; D is ambiguous. The CDR3 runs to 13 residues. Germline V lookup: CDR1 SQVTM, CDR2 ANQGSEA. Trimming shortened V by 5 bases and J by 0 bases, and 10 bases separated the two germline ends. The CDR3, as DNA: TGCAGCGTTATGACACTGATGAACACTGAAGCTTTCTTT. It translates to CSVMTLMNTEAFF.

A word on this clone: Distinct nucleotide sequences in the sample also encode this CDR3. CDR3 protein: CASSFGQGNYGYTF. CDR3 sequence (DNA): TGTGCCAGCAGCTTCGGACAGGGCAACTATGGCTACACCTTC. The V gene is TRBV9, the J gene TRBJ1-2; TRBD1 agrees at 8 bases. The trim removed 4 bases at V and 2 bases at J, leaving 4 bases unmatched. Germline CDR1 and CDR2: SGDLS and YYNGEE. The CDR3 length is 14 residues.

The CDR3 bases are TGTGCCAGCACCCGGGACACCCCCTATAATTCACCCCTCCACTTT. Encoded protein: CASTRDTPYNSPLHF. The chain uses TRBV3-1 (or the pseudogene TRBV3-2) and TRBJ1-6; a weak D match, TRBD1 (6 bases). The CDR3 covers 15 residues. In germline, CDR1 is LGHDT, CDR2 YNNKEL (reference sequence). V lost 7 bases, J lost 2 bases, and 12 bases lay in between.